Below are 27 T cell receptor beta chains sequenced from a single sample in a study of blood T cell repertoires in COVID-19. Profiling relied on immunoSEQ multiplex PCR, and the TCRdb table lists in-frame clones only, not all of them. The sample consists of 300,000 to 350,000 clones, roughly 88% of them appearing once. Material: PBMCs or T cells enriched from blood (not recorded which). All receptors come from a man aged 25 to 40 who had recovered from COVID-19.

This sequence joins TRBV7-8 and TRBJ2-7, with 10 bases that match TRBD2. Germline V CDR1 and CDR2: SGHVS, FQNEAQ. The J segment lost 2 bases and the V segment lost 8 bases, leaving 9 bases of the junction unmatched. The CDR3 covers 15 residues. In DNA form, the CDR3 reads TGTGCCAGCCGGCGCGGACTAGCGGAGACCTACGAGCAGTACTTC. As protein: CASRRGLAETYEQYF.

The chain couples TRBV3-1 (or the pseudogene TRBV3-2) to TRBJ2-1; 7 bases align to TRBD1. The V and J ends lost 6 bases and 4 bases, in that order; junction bases with no gene match: 12. CDR3 length equals 16 residues. Germline V gene data show CDR1 as LGHDT and CDR2 as YNNKEL (reference sequence). The CDR3 nucleotides read TGTGCCAGCAGTCACATTCCGGGACAGTTATACAATGAGCAGTTCTTC. Amino acid sequence: CASSHIPGQLYNEQFF.

Only one count was recorded for this clone. J is TRBJ2-3 and V is TRBV7-2; TRBD2 matches 7 bases. This CDR3 has 17 residues. CDR1 and CDR2 (germline): SGHTA, FQGNSA. With 1 base clipped from V and 1 base from J, the junction kept 8 bases outside the gene matches. The CDR3 spells CASSLDFAGVGTDTQYF. CDR3 DNA sequence: TGTGCCAGCAGCTTAGATTTCGCGGGGGTAGGCACAGATACGCAGTATTTT.

The chain joins TRBV2 to TRBJ2-7; D possibly corresponds to TRBD1 (6 bases). The CDR3 covers 15 residues. CDR1 is SNHLY, CDR2 FYNNEI, per germline. Trimming stripped 5 bases from V and 2 bases from J, with 16 bases between. The CDR3 sequence: CASSKDSQGTYEQYF. The CDR3 coding sequence is TGTGCCAGCAGTAAAGATTCACAGGGTACCTACGAGCAGTACTTC. The variable domain in full, completed from reference TRBV2 and TRBJ2-7, reads EPEVTQTPSHQVTQMGQEVILRCVPISNHLYFYWYRQILGQKVEFLVSFYNNEISEKSEIFDDQFSVERPDGSNFTLKIRSTKLEDSAMYFCASSKDSQGTYEQYFGPGTRLTVT.

The chain combines TRBV5-5 with TRBJ2-1; 9 bases line up with TRBD2. Trimming removed 1 base from V and 7 bases from J; junction bases left unmatched: 9. The CDR3 covers 16 residues. Germline V gene sequence: CDR1 SGHKS, CDR2 YYEKEE (reference sequence). The CDR3 DNA is TGTGCCAGCAGCTTGTCGGGGCGGGGGGGCCCGAATGAGCAGTTCTTC. Its translation is CASSLSGRGGPNEQFF.

This sequence joins TRBV24-1 and TRBJ2-7; tentative D call: TRBD2 (6 bases). Trimming took off 5 bases at V and 1 base at J, with 17 bases between the two ends. The germline V gene encodes CDR1 KGHDR and CDR2 SFDVKD. The CDR3 is 16 amino acids. The CDR3, as DNA: TGTGCCACCAGTGGCAGGGACTCAGAGTCATCCTACGAGCAGTACTTC. Translation: CATSGRDSESSYEQYF.

J is TRBJ1-2 and V is TRBV30, with D hard to call. The CDR3 consists of 11 residues. Germline values: CDR1 GTSNPN, CDR2 SVGIG (reference sequence). Trimming cost V 5 bases and J 6 bases, with 10 bases left between them. CDR3 loop: CAWGAMNGYTF. CDR3 coding DNA: TGTGCCTGGGGAGCTATGAATGGCTACACCTTC.

This clone came up a few times. The chain recombines TRBV7-9 with TRBJ2-3; weak D call: TRBD2 (6 bases). CDR3 size: 16 residues. The germline V gene has CDR1 SEHNR and CDR2 FQNEAQ (reference sequence). V lost 4 bases and J lost 2, with 16 bases in between. The CDR3 here is CASSSLWRGDTDTQYF. In nucleotides, the CDR3 is TGTGCCAGCAGCTCCCTATGGCGGGGAGACACAGATACGCAGTATTTT.

This clone was counted between two and nine times. The chain is built from TRBV2 and TRBJ2-1; D unclear. The CDR3 spans 11 residues. The V gene lost 6 bases and the J gene lost 8 bases, with 8 bases spanning the gap. Germline V gives CDR1 SNHLY, CDR2 FYNNEI. The CDR3 region is CASSYTDEQFF. The CDR3 DNA reads TGTGCCAGCAGCTATACGGATGAGCAGTTCTTC.

This sequence joins TRBV2 and TRBJ2-5; D perhaps matches TRBD1 (7 bases). CDR1 is SNHLY and CDR2 is FYNNEI in the germline V gene. This CDR3 has 14 residues. Trimming removed 6 bases at V and 2 bases at J, with 13 bases between. The CDR3 bases are TGTGCCAGCAGCGACGGGGGACAGCAAGAGACCCAGTACTTC. Translating it yields CASSDGGQQETQYF.

This chain connects TRBV28 to TRBJ2-1; D might be TRBD1 (6 bases). This CDR3 comprises 15 residues. V was clipped by 4 bases and J by 8 bases, with 18 bases between them. Germline lookup yields CDR1 MDHEN and CDR2 SYDVKM. The CDR3 DNA sequence: TGTGCCAGCAGTTCCCGCCTGAGGGGGTACCATGAGCAGTTCTTC. Its translation is CASSSRLRGYHEQFF.

A note on this clone: The same CDR3 arises from other DNA sequences in this sample as well. This chain connects TRBV9 to TRBJ1-1, with no clear D. Germline V gene data show CDR1 as SGDLS and CDR2 as YYNGEE. CDR3 length equals 13 residues. With 4 bases removed from V and 0 bases from J, the gap between germline ends came to 7 bases. The CDR3, as DNA: TGTGCCAGCAGCACGCAGGTGAACACTGAAGCTTTCTTT. Protein product: CASSTQVNTEAFF. Full variable domain (outside the CDR3, taken from reference TRBV9 and TRBJ1-1): DSGVTQTPKHLITATGQRVTLRCSPRSGDLSVYWYQQSLDQGLQFLIQYYNGEERAKGNILERFSAQQFPDLHSELNLSSLELGDSALYFCASSTQVNTEAFFGQGTRLTVV.

This clone is a singleton in its sample. The V gene is TRBV11-2, the J gene TRBJ1-2; D remains unclear. Between the trimmed V and J ends, which lost 3 bases and 6 bases, there was a span of 11 bases. CDR3 length: 13 amino acids. Per germline, CDR1 SGHAT and CDR2 FQNNGV. This CDR3 is CASSFTPRDGYTF. CDR3 nucleotide sequence: TGTGCCAGCAGCTTTACACCCCGGGATGGCTACACCTTC.

The genes are TRBV18 and TRBJ2-7; 9 bases line up with TRBD2. With 4 bases clipped from V and 0 bases from J, the junction kept 7 bases outside the gene matches. Germline V gene lookup returns CDR1 KGHSH and CDR2 LQKENI. The CDR3 is 16 amino acids. In DNA form, the CDR3 reads TGTGCCAGCTCACAAGCGGGGGGCTCGAGCTCCTACGAGCAGTACTTC. It encodes CASSQAGGSSSYEQYF.

This clone was observed a single time. The J gene is TRBJ1-5, the V gene TRBV2; a possible D gene is TRBD1 (5 bases). The CDR3 totals 16 residues. The germline V gene has CDR1 SNHLY and CDR2 FYNNEI. V was pared by 6 bases and J by 0 bases, with 15 bases between. The chain's CDR3 is CASSQATGYSNQPQHF. CDR3 nucleotides: TGTGCCAGCAGCCAGGCTACAGGATATAGCAATCAGCCCCAGCATTTT.

The rearrangement uses TRBV6-5 and TRBJ2-1; 7 bases align to TRBD1. CDR3 length equals 15 residues. Trimming took 0 bases from V and 3 from J; bases not matched to a gene: 2. Per the germline V gene, CDR1 is MNHEY and CDR2 is SVGAGI. CDR3 DNA sequence: TGTGCCAGCAGTTACTCGAGACAGGGCTACAATGAGCAGTTCTTC. The encoded protein is CASSYSRQGYNEQFF.

The V gene is TRBV30, the J gene TRBJ2-3; D perhaps matches TRBD1 (6 bases). The germline V and J ends were trimmed by 0 bases and 9 bases, with 13 bases remaining between them. From germline, CDR1 is GTSNPN and CDR2 SVGIG (reference sequence). CDR3 length: 13 amino acids. CDR3 sequence (DNA): TGTGCCTGGAGTGTAAAAGGTCAGGGGACGCAGTATTTT. Its translation is CAWSVKGQGTQYF.

This clone was picked up one time. The chain joins TRBV25-1 to TRBJ1-2, with D possibly being TRBD1 (5 bases). Trimming pared 4 bases from V and 7 bases from J, leaving 16 bases between. The CDR3 contains 14 residues. Germline V CDR1 and CDR2: MGHDK, SYGVNS. The CDR3 DNA sequence: TGTGCCAGCAGTGTAGTTTCAGGGTTTGCTGGCTACACCTTC. Amino acid sequence: CASSVVSGFAGYTF.

This clone has a handful of counts. The rearrangement links TRBV7-2 to TRBJ1-5; the D is unclear. CDR1 SGHTA and CDR2 FQGNSA come from the germline V gene. This CDR3 is 13 amino acids long. The ends were cut back, 5 bases at V and 7 bases at J, with 12 bases in the middle. CDR3 coding DNA: TGTGCCAGCAGCGGCGAATCGGGACAGCCCCAGCATTTT. This sequence encodes CASSGESGQPQHF.

The chain carries TRBV29-1 and TRBJ2-7; 10 bases fit TRBD1. The V gene's germline CDR1 is SQVTM and CDR2 ANQGSEA. With V trimmed by 4 bases and J by 5 bases, 8 bases remained unmatched. The CDR3 runs to 14 residues. The CDR3 bases are TGCAGCGTTGTAAGGGACAGGGGCCCCAACGAGCAGTACTTC. It translates to CSVVRDRGPNEQYF.

The chain employs TRBV19 and TRBJ2-2; TRBD2 agrees at 11 bases. CDR1 is LNHDA and CDR2 is SQIVND in the germline V gene (reference sequence). With V trimmed by 6 bases and J by 4 bases, 7 bases remained unmatched. This CDR3 region has 16 residues. In nucleotides, the CDR3 is TGTGCCAGTAGGGACGGGACTAGCGGACTCACCGGGGAGCTGTTTTTT. This gives the protein CASRDGTSGLTGELFF. Combining the CDR3 with reference TRBV19 and TRBJ2-2 gives the whole variable domain DGGITQSPKYLFRKEGQNVTLSCEQNLNHDAMYWYRQDPGQGLRLIYYSQIVNDFQKGDIAEGYSVSREKKESFPLTVTSAQKNPTAFYLCASRDGTSGLTGELFFGEGSRLTVL.

V and J are TRBV12-3 or TRBV12-4 and TRBJ2-7; perhaps TRBD2 as D (5 bases). CDR3 size: 13 residues. V lost 5 bases, J lost 6 bases, and 14 bases lay in between. DNA for the CDR3: TGTGCCAGCAGTCTCACCCTCCGGGGCGAGCAGTACTTC. Translated: CASSLTLRGEQYF.

The chain combines TRBV28 with TRBJ1-5; tentative D call: TRBD1 (6 bases). Between the trimmed V and J ends, which lost 4 bases and 0 bases, there was a span of 7 bases. This CDR3 comprises 14 residues. In germline, CDR1 is MDHEN, CDR2 SYDVKM. The CDR3: CASSYRASNQPQHF. The CDR3 coding sequence is TGTGCCAGCAGTTACAGGGCTAGCAATCAGCCCCAGCATTTT.

The genes are TRBV7-8 and TRBJ2-1, with 12 bases lining up with TRBD2. V gave up 5 bases and J gave up 1 base; unmatched junction bases: 6. The CDR3 loop spans 17 amino acids. Germline-derived CDR1 and CDR2 are SGHVS and FQNEAQ. This CDR3 is CASSTRTSGESYNEQFF. CDR3 nucleotide sequence: TGTGCCAGCAGCACCCGGACTAGCGGGGAATCCTACAATGAGCAGTTCTTC.

The chain couples TRBV28 to TRBJ1-2; 7 nucleotides line up with TRBD1. Germline V gene sequence: CDR1 MDHEN, CDR2 SYDVKM. The CDR3 covers 13 residues. Trimming took 10 bases from V and 2 from J; bases not matched to a gene: 7. This chain's CDR3 is CAILPGGNYGYTF. DNA of the CDR3: TGTGCCATCCTCCCAGGGGGAAACTATGGCTACACCTTC.

CDR3 region: CASSQPDRGYEQYF. The CDR3 region has the DNA TGCGCCAGCAGCCAACCCGACAGGGGCTACGAGCAGTACTTC. The rearrangement links TRBV4-1 to TRBJ2-7, with TRBD1 identical over 8 bases. Trimming at V came to 2 bases and at J to 3 bases, leaving 3 bases not matched to a gene. CDR1 MGHRA and CDR2 YSYEKL come from the germline V gene. This CDR3 spans 14 amino acids.

J is TRBJ2-3 and V is TRBV4-1, with D perhaps matching TRBD1 (6 bases). V lost 0 bases to trimming and J lost 4 bases, with 8 bases between them. The CDR3 has 14 residues. Germline CDR1 and CDR2: MGHRA and YSYEKL. CDR3 DNA: TGCGCCAGCAGCCAAGAGGGGGCCGCAGATACGCAGTATTTT. It yields the protein CASSQEGAADTQYF.